What follows are 26 T cell receptor beta chains derived from one specimen sequenced in a study of CD8 T cells in ankylosing spondylitis. One entry per CDR3 protein results from TCRdb running MiXCR on the 5' RACE reads. The data show about 240,000 distinct CDR3 sequences, 7% to 10% seen once. The source material was blood, either unsorted or a sorted T cell fraction (not recorded which). Every receptor here comes from a female donor with ankylosing spondylitis or in good health (not recorded which).

This clonotype was detected many times. The genes are TRBV12-3 or TRBV12-4 and TRBJ2-2, with 9 bases that match TRBD1. After removal of 5 bases from V and 0 bases from J, the junction contained 7 bases not matched to a gene. CDR3 length: 17 amino acids. Here the CDR3 reads CASSPYTGGTNTGELFF. The CDR3 nucleotides read TGTGCCAGCAGTCCATATACAGGGGGCACGAACACCGGGGAGCTGTTTTTT.

This clonotype was observed many times. The chain employs TRBV4-3 and TRBJ1-1, with 9 bases that match TRBD1. Germline V gene lookup returns CDR1 LGHNA and CDR2 YSLEER. CDR3 length equals 18 residues. V lost 1 base to trimming and J lost 5 bases; unmatched junction nucleotides: 14. CDR3 sequence: CASSQVLGQGRGRTEAFF. CDR3 DNA sequence: TGCGCCAGCAGCCAAGTTCTGGGACAGGGTAGAGGACGGACTGAAGCTTTCTTT.

This clonotype was seen more than once but under ten times. The V call is TRBV5-6, the J call TRBJ1-3; D is unclear. Trimming left V 2 bases short and J 3 bases short, with 12 bases between. The CDR3 loop spans 15 amino acids. The germline CDR1 and CDR2 sequences are SGHDT and YYEEEE. CDR3 loop: CASSFVAGGGNTIYF. The DNA of the CDR3 is TGTGCCAGCAGCTTTGTGGCCGGTGGTGGAAACACCATATATTTT.

This clonotype was seen repeatedly, ten times or more. The chain links TRBV20-1 to TRBJ2-1; 9 bases are a match to TRBD1. The germline gives CDR1 DFQATT, CDR2 SNEGSKA (reference sequence). The CDR3 is made up of 12 amino acids. The CDR3 sequence is CSTGGLNNEQFF. As DNA, the CDR3 is TGCAGCACAGGGGGCCTGAACAATGAGCAGTTCTTC.

The sample holds many counts of this clonotype. The V gene is TRBV20-1, the J gene TRBJ1-2; weak D call: TRBD1 (5 bases). There are 13 residues in the CDR3. Deletions cut 8 bases from V and 4 bases from J, with 17 bases between. Germline V CDR1 and CDR2: DFQATT, SNEGSKA (reference sequence). The CDR3 loop reads CSPREGATYGYTF. CDR3 in DNA: TGCAGTCCCAGGGAGGGAGCAACCTATGGCTACACCTTC.

In its sample, this clonotype was seen many times. This chain connects TRBV7-2 to TRBJ2-3; tentatively, D is TRBD2 (7 bases). This CDR3 comprises 16 residues. In germline, CDR1 is SGHTA, CDR2 FQGNSA. The germline V and J ends were trimmed by 2 bases and 4 bases, with 16 bases remaining between them. The CDR3 region is CASSLNTGAGADTQYF. For the CDR3, the DNA is TGTGCCAGCAGCTTAAACACGGGGGCGGGAGCAGATACGCAGTATTTT.

This clonotype was picked up a small number of times. This rearrangement joins TRBV4-3 to TRBJ1-6; D unclear. The CDR3 contains 14 residues. Per germline, CDR1 LGHNA and CDR2 YSLEER. V was trimmed by 0 bases and J by 9 bases, leaving 9 bases between them. CDR3 protein: CASSQEVTFSPLHF. The CDR3 DNA reads as TGCGCCAGCAGCCAAGAAGTCACGTTTTCACCCCTCCACTTT.

This clonotype has a count of ten or more. The chain carries TRBV30 and TRBJ1-1; D gene unclear. The V and J ends lost 0 bases and 1 base respectively, with 6 bases between them. Looked up from germline, CDR1 is GTSNPN and CDR2 is SVGIG (reference sequence). This CDR3 has 13 residues. CDR3 DNA sequence: TGTGCCTGGAGTGTAGGTTCGAACACTGAAGCTTTCTTT. Translation: CAWSVGSNTEAFF.

This clonotype was found many times. DNA of the CDR3: TGCGCCAGCAGCTTGGCTGGAGATTATGGCTACACCTTC. Its translation is CASSLAGDYGYTF. The chain combines TRBV5-1 with TRBJ1-2; no definite D call. The CDR3 runs to 13 residues. The germline V gene encodes CDR1 SGHRS and CDR2 YFSETQ. The V end was cut by 0 bases, the J end by 5 bases, with 8 bases between.

This clonotype has ten or more counts. The chain couples TRBV29-1 to TRBJ2-3; no clear D gene. V lost 5 bases, J lost 2 bases, and 8 bases lay in between. CDR1 and CDR2 from the germline V gene are SQVTM and ANQGSEA. This CDR3 comprises 12 residues. CDR3 in amino acids: CSVFDVTDTQYF. In nucleotides, the CDR3 is TGCAGCGTTTTTGATGTCACAGATACGCAGTATTTT.

This clonotype was observed many times. The gene calls are TRBV29-1 and TRBJ2-1; possibly TRBD2 for D (5 bases). Germline lookup yields CDR1 SQVTM and CDR2 ANQGSEA. Trimming shortened V by 1 base and J by 2 bases, and 12 bases separated the two germline ends. The CDR3 runs 15 residues. This chain's CDR3 is CSVEAAQRPYNEQFF. The DNA for the CDR3 is TGCAGCGTTGAAGCTGCCCAGCGGCCCTACAATGAGCAGTTCTTC.

This clonotype was observed many times. The chain combines TRBV29-1 with TRBJ1-1; 8 nucleotides match TRBD1. The CDR3 runs 14 residues. Germline CDR1 SQVTM, CDR2 ANQGSEA. The J segment lost 10 bases and the V segment lost 7 bases, leaving 17 bases of the junction unmatched. The CDR3 spells CSAFGEDRVRGAFF. DNA for the CDR3: TGCAGCGCCTTCGGGGAGGACAGGGTGAGAGGAGCTTTCTTT.

The rearrangement links TRBV4-2 to TRBJ1-3; tentatively, D is TRBD1 (5 bases). V gave up 9 bases and J gave up 0 bases, with 12 bases separating them. The CDR3 contains 14 residues. The germline V gene has CDR1 LGHNA and CDR2 YNFKEQ. CDR3 in amino acids: CARGLGDSGNTIYF. The CDR3 bases are TGTGCCAGGGGCCTGGGGGACTCTGGAAACACCATATATTTT.

This clonotype was seen ten or more times. The genes are TRBV5-1 and TRBJ2-7, with 9 bases identical to TRBD2. Looked up from germline, CDR1 is SGHRS and CDR2 is YFSETQ. V shed 0 bases, J shed 1 base, and the junction held 5 bases outside the gene matches. The CDR3 has 16 amino acids. The CDR3 here is CASSLALTSGSYEQYF. The CDR3 nucleotides are TGCGCCAGCAGCTTGGCCCTGACTAGCGGATCCTACGAGCAGTACTTC.

The chain joins TRBV6-2 or TRBV6-3 to TRBJ1-5, with D perhaps matching TRBD1 (5 bases). V was pared by 6 bases and J by 3 bases, with 12 bases between. CDR1 MNHEY and CDR2 SVGEGT come from the germline V gene. This CDR3 is built from 14 residues. For the CDR3, the DNA is TGTGCCAGCAGCTCCTCAGGGAACAATCAGCCCCAGCATTTT. This codes for CASSSSGNNQPQHF.

This clonotype was seen many times. CDR3 sequence reads: CSGSQGGTEAFF. Written as DNA, the CDR3 is TGCAGCGGATCACAGGGGGGCACTGAAGCTTTCTTT. The chain recombines TRBV29-1 with TRBJ1-1; the match to TRBD1 covers 8 bases. Germline loops: CDR1 SQVTM, CDR2 ANQGSEA. Trimming removed 7 bases from V and 4 bases from J; junction bases left unmatched: 5. This CDR3 has 12 residues.

This clonotype appeared many times. The chain employs TRBV20-1 and TRBJ2-1, with a tentative D call TRBD2 (5 bases). V lost 5 bases to trimming and J lost 8 bases, with 16 bases between them. CDR1 is DFQATT, CDR2 SNEGSKA, per germline (reference sequence). The CDR3 has 13 amino acids. CDR3 DNA sequence: TGCAGTGCTTCTCTCACTAGTTCCCATGAGCAGTTCTTC. The encoded protein is CSASLTSSHEQFF.

Ten or more counts support this clonotype. This rearrangement joins TRBV25-1 to TRBJ2-1; D possibly uses TRBD1 or TRBD2 (6 bases each). CDR3 length: 15 residues. The V end lost 3 bases, the J end lost 0 bases, and 9 bases lay between the germline ends. The germline V gene has CDR1 MGHDK and CDR2 SYGVNS. CDR3 bases: TGTGCCAGCAGTGATGGGGGGCCCTCCTACAATGAGCAGTTCTTC. Its translation: CASSDGGPSYNEQFF.

There are many counts of this clonotype. V usage is TRBV20-1 and J usage is TRBJ2-1; 10 positions agree with TRBD2. Germline V CDR1 and CDR2: DFQATT, SNEGSKA (reference sequence). CDR3 size: 16 residues. V shed 5 bases and J 2 bases; nucleotides not matched to a gene: 9. This CDR3 is CSALPGLAATYNEQFF. The CDR3 DNA reads TGCAGTGCTCTACCCGGACTAGCGGCAACCTACAATGAGCAGTTCTTC.

This clonotype has ten or more counts. This chain connects TRBV5-4 to TRBJ2-1; D is perhaps TRBD2 (5 bases). The CDR3 has 15 residues. Germline V gene data show CDR1 as SGHNT and CDR2 as YYREEE (reference sequence). V was cut by 2 bases and J by 6 bases, with 15 bases left in between. CDR3 sequence (DNA): TGTGCCAGCAGCTTCGACTACGTCTCTTCCAATGAGCAGTTCTTC. It specifies CASSFDYVSSNEQFF.

This clonotype was recorded a few times. The chain has TRBV7-9 and TRBJ2-7; 10 bases line up with TRBD1. V was pared by 4 bases and J by 7 bases, with 7 bases of the junction left unmatched. CDR3 length: 14 residues. Germline V gene lookup returns CDR1 SEHNR and CDR2 FQNEAQ (reference sequence). The CDR3 is CASSWAGTGDEQYF. In DNA form, the CDR3 reads TGTGCCAGCAGCTGGGCTGGGACAGGGGATGAGCAGTACTTC.

This clonotype was found a few times. V is TRBV25-1 and J is TRBJ1-2; weak D call: TRBD1 (5 bases). Germline V gene lookup returns CDR1 MGHDK and CDR2 SYGVNS. This CDR3 spans 15 amino acids. Trimming cost V 2 bases and J 4 bases, with 14 bases left between them. CDR3 in DNA: TGTGCCAGCAGTGAACCCGGGGGAGGTGGCTATGGCTACACCTTC. Translation: CASSEPGGGGYGYTF.

This clonotype was found many times. The chain joins TRBV5-1 to TRBJ2-1, with D tentatively TRBD1 or TRBD2 (5 bases each). CDR3 length: 18 residues. Trimming left V 0 bases short and J 4 bases short, with 20 bases between. The germline CDR1 and CDR2 sequences are SGHRS and YFSETQ. CDR3 amino acids: CASSLAGTTGKRYNEQFF. CDR3 sequence (DNA): TGCGCCAGCAGCTTGGCCGGGACCACGGGAAAAAGGTACAATGAGCAGTTCTTC.

This clonotype was counted at least ten times. This may be a read error: a much more frequent sequence differs by one nucleotide. The rearrangement links TRBV29-1 to TRBJ2-5; D might be TRBD1 or TRBD2, each matching 5 bases. V was trimmed by 3 bases and J by 8 bases, leaving 16 bases between them. CDR3 length equals 13 residues. Germline CDR1 is SQVTM and CDR2 is ANQGSEA. The CDR3 DNA is TGCAGCGTTGAGGGCAGGGAGTGGGATACCCAGTACTTC. Its protein product is CSVEGREWDTQYF.

CDR3 bases: TGCAGCGTTGAAGATCTTAGGGGGGTTGAAGGCTACACCTTC. It codes for CSVEDLRGVEGYTF. The V gene is TRBV29-1, the J gene TRBJ1-2; possibly TRBD1 for D (6 bases). Germline V gene lookup returns CDR1 SQVTM and CDR2 ANQGSEA. V was pared by 0 bases and J by 8 bases, with 16 bases between. The CDR3 contains 14 residues.

This clonotype was observed at least ten times. The chain recombines TRBV12-3 or TRBV12-4 with TRBJ2-3; D might be TRBD2 (6 bases). This CDR3 spans 17 amino acids. V was cut by 5 bases and J by 5 bases, with 23 bases left in between. The CDR3 here is CASSRAPGTSEGDTQYF. CDR3 nucleotide sequence: TGTGCCAGCAGTCGCGCCCCTGGGACTTCTGAAGGAGATACGCAGTATTTT.